Listed below are T cell receptor beta chains from one sample, sequenced in a study of blood T cell repertoires in COVID-19. The assay was immunoSEQ multiplex PCR, and TCRdb's table has in-frame clones only and misses some. The sample lists 200,000 or so clones, 80% seen once, with about 7% in the top ten. What was sequenced was PBMCs or T cells enriched from blood (not recorded which). The receptors originated from a middle-aged woman with acute COVID-19. The CDR3 runs from the conserved cysteine through the conserved F or W. The D gene is left open where the match is weak. Where a row states a size, it is once, few, many or the class of an expanded clone; other rows omit it.

16 | TRBJ2-3 | - | TRBV6-2/TRBV6-3 | - | TGTGCCAGCAGTTACTTGTCAGGAGGTGGTTCAGATACGCAGTATTTT | CASSYLSGGGSDTQYF
13 | TRBJ1-2 | - | TRBV7-9 | TRBD1 | TGTGCCAGCAGCTTAGGGGACAGGGCTAGCTACACCTTC | CASSLGDRASYTF
17 | TRBJ1-5 | - | TRBV10-3 | - | TGTGCCATCAGTGAGTCCGGTCCCGGCAGGTCCAATCAGCCCCAGCATTTT | CAISESGPGRSNQPQHF
16 | TRBJ1-5 | - | TRBV5-5 | TRBD1 | TGTGCCAGCAGCTTGAAGGATGGACAGGTAACTCAGCCCCAGCATTTT | CASSLKDGQVTQPQHF
12 | TRBJ2-1 | - | TRBV4-3 | - | TGCGCCAGCAGCCAAGATCCGGGACTCATATTCTTC | CASSQDPGLIFF
15 | TRBJ1-3 | - | TRBV7-3 | - | TGTGCCAGCAGCTCCTCTGGAGGGGCTGGAAACACCATATATTTT | CASSSSGGAGNTIYF
14 | TRBJ1-2 | - | TRBV5-5 | - | TGTGCCAGCACCCCTCTTCAGAGGGCTTATGGCTACACCTTC | CASTPLQRAYGYTF
13 | TRBJ1-1 | - | TRBV29-1 | TRBD1 | TGCAGCGCCAGGACAGGGGGAAGCACTGAAGCTTTCTTT | CSARTGGSTEAFF
13 | TRBJ2-7 | - | TRBV2 | TRBD1 | TGTGCCAGCAGTGAGGCCAGGGGGAGTGAGCAGTACTTC | CASSEARGSEQYF
13 | TRBJ2-2 | - | TRBV9 | - | TGTGCCAGCAGCGTAATCGACACCGGGGAGCTGTTTTTT | CASSVIDTGELFF
14 | TRBJ1-3 | - | TRBV28 | - | TGTGCCAGCAGTTCCACAGGGACTGGAAACACCATATATTTT | CASSSTGTGNTIYF
17 | TRBJ2-2 | many | TRBV6-2/TRBV6-3 | - | TGTGCCAGCAGTTACTCGACCAGGTCGCTGAACACCGGGGAGCTGTTTTTT | CASSYSTRSLNTGELFF
13 | TRBJ1-5 | - | TRBV6-5 | - | TGTGCCAGCAGTTACAGGGACAACCAGCCCCAGCATTTT | CASSYRDNQPQHF
16 | TRBJ2-7 | - | TRBV7-2 | - | TGTGCCAGCAGCTTAAGGGCCCAGGGCGTCTCCTACGAGCAGTACTTC | CASSLRAQGVSYEQYF
14 | TRBJ2-1 | - | TRBV10-1 | - | TGCGCCAGCAGTGAGGGAACTACCAACAATGAGCAGTTCTTC | CASSEGTTNNEQFF
16 | TRBJ2-2 | - | TRBV24-1 | - | TGTGCCACCAGTGATACCCGGGGTCTAAACACCGGGGAGCTGTTTTTT | CATSDTRGLNTGELFF
14 | TRBJ1-2 | - | TRBV27 | TRBD1 | TGTGCCAGCAGTTCCCGGGACAGGAACTATGGCTACACCTTC | CASSSRDRNYGYTF
18 | TRBJ2-1 | - | TRBV18 | TRBD2 | TGTGCCAGCTCACCAAGGGGAGCGGGGGGTAGCTCCTACAATGAGCAGTTCTTC | CASSPRGAGGSSYNEQFF
16 | TRBJ2-2 | - | TRBV27 | TRBD2 | TGTGCCAGCAGTTCAAGACTAGCGGGGAACACCGGGGAGCTGTTTTTT | CASSSRLAGNTGELFF
13 | TRBJ2-2 | - | TRBV7-3 | - | TGTGCCAGCAGCTTCTTGGCTCCCGGGGAGCTGTTTTTT | CASSFLAPGELFF
16 | TRBJ1-6 | - | TRBV9 | TRBD1 | TGTGCCAGCAGCGCGCAAGGGGGACAGGGAGTATCACCCCTCCACTTT | CASSAQGGQGVSPLHF
13 | TRBJ2-7 | - | TRBV12-3/TRBV12-4 | TRBD1 | TGTGCCAGCAGTCATGGGACAGGGGCCGAGCAGTACTTC | CASSHGTGAEQYF
15 | TRBJ2-3 | - | TRBV5-1 | TRBD2 | TGCGCCAGCACCTGGACTAGTCAACGAAAGGGTACGCAGTATTTT | CASTWTSQRKGTQYF
19 | TRBJ2-6 | - | TRBV27 | TRBD1 | TGTGCCAGCAGTTTCTTGGGACAGGGGCAATTCTCTGGGGCCAACGTCCTGACTTTC | CASSFLGQGQFSGANVLTF
14 | TRBJ1-6 | - | TRBV7-2 | TRBD1 | TGTGCCAGCAGCTTGAACAGGGGGAATTCACCCCTCCACTTT | CASSLNRGNSPLHF
14 | TRBJ1-4 | - | TRBV5-7 | - | TGTGCCAGCAGCTTGACCGAGGCGTATGAAAAACTGTTTTTT | CASSLTEAYEKLFF
16 | TRBJ1-2 | once | TRBV9 | TRBD1 | TGTGCCAGCAGCGTGGACCCGCTACAGGGGGACTATGGCTACACCTTC | CASSVDPLQGDYGYTF
17 | TRBJ2-5 | - | TRBV16 | TRBD2 | TGTGCCAGCAGCCAATCGAAAGGACTAGCGATTGCAAAGACCCAGTACTTC | CASSQSKGLAIAKTQYF
16 | TRBJ2-1 | - | TRBV27 | TRBD2 | TGTGCCAGCAGTTCCGGGACTAGCGGTTCTTACAATGAGCAGTTCTTC | CASSSGTSGSYNEQFF
14 | TRBJ2-3 | - | TRBV7-2 | - | TGTGCCAGCAGCTTAGCGCTAGTGACAGATACGCAGTATTTT | CASSLALVTDTQYF
14 | TRBJ1-3 | - | TRBV11-3 | TRBD1 | TGTGCCAGCAGCCCGCGACAGGGGGCAAACACCATATATTTT | CASSPRQGANTIYF
14 | TRBJ2-5 | - | TRBV7-3 | - | TGTGCCAGCAGCCCATTTGTTGGGAGGGAGACCCAGTACTTC | CASSPFVGRETQYF
17 | TRBJ1-4 | - | TRBV3-1/TRBV3-2 | TRBD1 | TGTGCCAGCAGCCAAGGGGACAGGGAGGAGCGGCGTGAAAAACTGTTTTTT | CASSQGDREERREKLFF
13 | TRBJ2-7 | many | TRBV12-3/TRBV12-4 | - | TGTGCCAGCAGTTTAGCATCGGGTAACGAGCAGTACTTC | CASSLASGNEQYF
15 | TRBJ1-3 | - | TRBV9 | - | TGTGCCAGCAGCGTAGAGGACAGCTCTGGAAACACCATATATTTT | CASSVEDSSGNTIYF
15 | TRBJ1-2 | - | TRBV18 | TRBD1 | TGTGCCAGCACACATGCGGACAGGGACGGCTATGGCTACACCTTC | CASTHADRDGYGYTF
13 | TRBJ1-5 | few | TRBV25-1 | - | TGTGCCAGCAGTAAGGGGGGGAATCAGCCCCAGCATTTT | CASSKGGNQPQHF
14 | TRBJ1-1 | once | TRBV6-1 | - | TGTGCCAGCAGTGAAGGGCCACAGAACACTGAAGCTTTCTTT | CASSEGPQNTEAFF
15 | TRBJ1-1 | - | TRBV14 | TRBD1 | TGTGCCAGCAGCCCACTGGACAGGGGAGTCACTGAAGCTTTCTTT | CASSPLDRGVTEAFF
15 | TRBJ2-4 | - | TRBV10-2 | - | TGCGCCAGCAGTGATACAGGACAGGCCAAAAACATTCAGTACTTC | CASSDTGQAKNIQYF
15 | TRBJ1-2 | - | TRBV28 | - | TGTGCCAGCAGTGACCCTGGTCTTGGAGACTATGGCTACACCTTC | CASSDPGLGDYGYTF
13 | TRBJ2-5 | - | TRBV2 | - | TGTGCCAGCAGTATATCAGGGCGGGAGACCCAGTACTTC | CASSISGRETQYF
14 | TRBJ1-4 | - | TRBV30 | - | TGTGCCTGGAGGCCGGGACACCTTAATGAAAAACTGTTTTTT | CAWRPGHLNEKLFF
17 | TRBJ2-3 | - | TRBV11-2 | TRBD2 | TGTGCCAGCAGCTTTCTTTTTCTAGCGGGGGGCGCAGATACGCAGTATTTT | CASSFLFLAGGADTQYF
15 | TRBJ2-7 | - | TRBV7-9 | TRBD2 | TGTGCCAGCAGCCGAGTAGGTAGCGGGAGCCACGAGCAGTACTTC | CASSRVGSGSHEQYF
13 | TRBJ1-1 | few | TRBV30 | - | TGTGCCTGCAGTAGAGTGAGGGACACTGAAGCTTTCTTT | CACSRVRDTEAFF
12 | TRBJ1-3 | - | TRBV30 | - | TGTGCCTGGAGTGTACTCCCAAACACCATATATTTT | CAWSVLPNTIYF
22 | TRBJ2-4 | - | TRBV21-1 | - | TGTGCCAGCAGCAATTCCCCAGGACTAGCGGGAGGACTTGGATTAGCCAAAAACATTCAGTACTTC | CASSNSPGLAGGLGLAKNIQYF
15 | TRBJ2-5 | - | TRBV5-1 | TRBD2 | TGCGCCAGCAGCTTGTTTGAAACGGGGGGGCGCGCCCAGTACTTC | CASSLFETGGRAQYF